The 26 T cell receptor beta chains in this list originate from one sample, sequenced in a study of cytotoxic CD8 clonotypes in ibrutinib-treated CLL. Profiled with immunoSEQ multiplex PCR; TCRdb holds only in-frame clones, not every one. The sample lists roughly 70,000 clones, about nine tenths occurring once. The sample here was PBMCs, taken after 12 months of ibrutinib treatment. Every receptor here comes from a human donor with chronic lymphocytic leukemia.

V and J are TRBV15 and TRBJ2-5; D is undetermined. This CDR3 has 15 residues. Germline CDR1 LNHNV, CDR2 YYDKDF (reference sequence). The ends were cut back, 0 bases at V and 0 bases at J, with 8 bases in the middle. The CDR3 nucleotides read TGTGCCACCAGCAGAGATTATGACAACCAAGAGACCCAGTACTTC. This encodes CATSRDYDNQETQYF.

The gene calls are TRBV5-4 and TRBJ1-2; TRBD1 matches at 8 bases. The CDR3 is 15 amino acids. Germline CDR1 is SGHNT and CDR2 is YYREEE (reference sequence). With 0 bases clipped from V and 4 bases from J, the junction kept 5 bases outside the gene matches. CDR3 protein: CASSLGQGAFYGYTF. Here the CDR3 DNA reads TGTGCCAGCAGCTTGGGCCAGGGGGCGTTCTATGGCTACACCTTC.

This clone was counted once. The chain is built from TRBV5-6 and TRBJ1-4; D call uncertain. The germline V and J ends were trimmed by 0 bases and 9 bases, with 15 bases remaining between them. Germline CDR1 reads SGHDT; CDR2 reads YYEEEE. This CDR3 region has 15 residues. This CDR3 is CASSLATQVRQKLFF. Here the CDR3 DNA reads TGTGCCAGCAGCTTGGCCACTCAGGTTAGGCAAAAACTGTTTTTT.

The J gene is TRBJ1-5, the V gene TRBV30; 8 bases are a match to TRBD1. J gave up 6 bases and V 7 bases, and 17 bases lay outside the gene matches. The CDR3 extends over 16 amino acids. Germline values: CDR1 GTSNPN, CDR2 SVGIG (reference sequence). CDR3 in DNA: TGTGCCTCGGGAGAGGCAGGGGGCATCCCGGGTCAGCCCCAGCATTTT. Residues: CASGEAGGIPGQPQHF.

The chain combines TRBV11-1 with TRBJ2-2; possible D gene TRBD2, 7 bases. From germline, CDR1 is SGHAT and CDR2 FQDESV (reference sequence). Trimming pared 4 bases from V and 0 bases from J, leaving 18 bases between. The CDR3 length is 18 residues. The CDR3 DNA follows: TGTGCCAGCAGCTCCGGGGGCGGAGGACTAGCGAACACCGGGGAGCTGTTTTTT. Translated, it gives CASSSGGGGLANTGELFF.

The genes are TRBV28 and TRBJ2-4; 10 nucleotides line up with TRBD1. The CDR3 length is 17 residues. V was clipped by 5 bases and J by 1 base; unmatched bases: 8. In germline, CDR1 is MDHEN, CDR2 SYDVKM. CDR3 coding DNA: TGTGCCAGCAGTACCCCGGGACAGGGGAATGCCAAAAACATTCAGTACTTC. Translation gives CASSTPGQGNAKNIQYF. The full variable domain, completed using reference TRBV28 and TRBJ2-4, is DVKVTQSSRYLVKRTGEKVFLECVQDMDHENMFWYRQDPGLGLRLIYFSYDVKMKEKGDIPEGYSVSREKKERFSLILESASTNQTSMYLCASSTPGQGNAKNIQYFGAGTRLSVL.

Here the CDR3 reads CATQPRDRVYEQYF. The CDR3 DNA is TGTGCCACGCAACCCCGGGACAGGGTCTACGAGCAGTACTTC. This chain joins TRBV2 and TRBJ2-7; TRBD1 matches at 9 bases. Trimming at V came to 10 bases and at J to 3 bases, leaving 10 bases not matched to a gene. This CDR3 has 14 amino acids. The germline gives CDR1 SNHLY, CDR2 FYNNEI.

The CDR3 coding sequence is TGTGCCAGCAGCGGGACAGGGGGCCCGGAAGGTAATCAGCCCCAGCATTTT. This sequence encodes CASSGTGGPEGNQPQHF. V and J are TRBV7-2 and TRBJ1-5; 12 bases map to TRBD1. Per the germline V gene, CDR1 is SGHTA and CDR2 is FQGNSA. CDR3 length: 17 residues. Trimming cost V 5 bases and J 4 bases; bases outside gene matches: 9.

This chain links TRBV7-3 with TRBJ1-1; D uncertain. The CDR3 sequence is 16 residues long. Deletions cut 2 bases from V and 1 base from J, with 14 bases between. CDR1 SGHTA and CDR2 FQGTGA come from the germline V gene. The CDR3 DNA reads TGTGCCAGCAGCTTATCATACGGGCAGCCGAACACTGAAGCTTTCTTT. Its translation is CASSLSYGQPNTEAFF.

V usage is TRBV6-5 and J usage is TRBJ1-3; D call uncertain. This CDR3 region has 14 residues. Germline V gene lookup returns CDR1 MNHEY and CDR2 SVGAGI. V lost 0 bases and J 9 bases, leaving 12 bases between the germline ends. The DNA for the CDR3 is TGTGCCAGCAGTTACTCTCCAGAGGTCTCCACCATATATTTT. Translating gives CASSYSPEVSTIYF.

This clone appeared a single time. The rearrangement links TRBV27 to TRBJ1-2; the D is unclear. CDR1 and CDR2 from the germline V gene are MNHEY and SMNVEV (reference sequence). This CDR3 has 18 amino acids. The V end lost 3 bases, the J end lost 2 bases, and 22 bases lay between the germline ends. CDR3 loop: CASSFIPTLQTSNYGYTF. The CDR3 DNA reads TGTGCCAGCAGTTTTATCCCCACCTTACAGACTTCGAACTATGGCTACACCTTC.

The V gene is TRBV6-1, the J gene TRBJ2-2, with D uncertain. The CDR3 runs 14 residues. The V end was cut by 4 bases, the J end by 1 base, with 7 bases between. Germline assignment: CDR1 MNHNS and CDR2 SASEGT. Here the CDR3 DNA reads TGTGCCAGCAGTGTAGGCCAGAACACCGGGGAGCTGTTTTTT. This sequence encodes CASSVGQNTGELFF.

CDR3 in DNA: TGTGCCAGCAGTTTATGGGAGAATCAGCCCCAGCATTTT. This gives the protein CASSLWENQPQHF. The rearrangement uses TRBV27 and TRBJ1-5; no clear D gene. Germline V gene sequence: CDR1 MNHEY, CDR2 SMNVEV (reference sequence). The CDR3 extends over 13 amino acids. Trimming removed 1 base at V and 4 bases at J, with 5 bases between.

On this clone: Other DNA sequences in this sample translate to the same CDR3. The CDR3, as DNA: TGTGCCAGCAGCGCCGGGCAAGAGACCCAGTACTTC. Protein: CASSAGQETQYF. This chain joins TRBV14 and TRBJ2-5; D is uncertain. V was trimmed by 5 bases and J by 2 bases, leaving 6 bases between them. CDR3 length: 12 amino acids. CDR1 is SGHDN, CDR2 FVKESK, per germline.

The chain recombines TRBV12-5 with TRBJ1-5; D is ambiguous. The CDR3 is 12 residues long. Germline V gene data show CDR1 as LGHNT and CDR2 as FRNRAP. The V end lost 4 bases, the J end lost 7 bases, and 8 bases lay between the germline ends. CDR3 sequence reads: CASGSGGQPQHF. The CDR3 DNA reads as TGTGCTAGTGGTTCGGGTGGACAGCCCCAGCATTTT.

The chain links TRBV15 to TRBJ1-1; D is possibly TRBD1 (5 bases). Germline V gene lookup returns CDR1 LNHNV and CDR2 YYDKDF (reference sequence). V lost 0 bases, J lost 1 base, and 9 bases lay in between. The CDR3 loop spans 15 amino acids. CDR3 in amino acids: CATSRDFGGNTEAFF. The CDR3 DNA follows: TGTGCCACCAGCAGAGACTTTGGGGGGAACACTGAAGCTTTCTTT.

This clone has just one count. The chain combines TRBV28 with TRBJ1-4, with D unclear. Trimming removed 6 bases at V and 3 bases at J, with 14 bases between. Germline lookup yields CDR1 MDHEN and CDR2 SYDVKM. The CDR3 covers 15 residues. CDR3 sequence reads: CASRFIGPSNEKLFF. The CDR3, as DNA: TGTGCCAGCAGATTCATTGGACCCTCTAATGAAAAACTGTTTTTT.

The genes are TRBV28 and TRBJ2-3; D gene uncertain. V was pared by 3 bases and J by 1 base, with 8 bases between. The germline gives CDR1 MDHEN, CDR2 SYDVKM. This CDR3 region has 14 residues. This CDR3 is CASSFERGTDTQYF. CDR3 in DNA: TGTGCCAGCAGTTTTGAGCGAGGCACAGATACGCAGTATTTT.

The chain links TRBV14 to TRBJ1-3, with D perhaps TRBD1 (5 bases). Germline-derived CDR1 and CDR2 are SGHDN and FVKESK. The CDR3 length is 16 residues. Trimming removed 2 bases from V and 2 bases from J, with 13 bases in between. The CDR3 reads CASSQRMGEPGNTIYF. The CDR3 nucleotides read TGTGCCAGCAGCCAAAGGATGGGGGAACCTGGAAACACCATATATTTT. Drawing the rest from reference TRBV14 and TRBJ1-3, the complete variable domain is EAGVTQFPSHSVIEKGQTVTLRCDPISGHDNLYWYRRVMGKEIKFLLHFVKESKQDESGMPNNRFLAERTGGTYSTLKVQPAELEDSGVYFCASSQRMGEPGNTIYFGEGSWLTVV.

This chain joins TRBV7-2 and TRBJ2-3; D not resolved. There are 16 residues in the CDR3. CDR1 and CDR2 from the germline V gene are SGHTA and FQGNSA. Trimming removed 1 base from V and 4 bases from J, with 15 bases in between. CDR3 nucleotide sequence: TGTGCCAGCAGCTTAGGCTCAGGTAGGGCGGCAGATACGCAGTATTTT. This codes for CASSLGSGRAADTQYF.

This clone was detected only once. This rearrangement joins TRBV30 to TRBJ2-3, with D uncertain. Germline V gene lookup returns CDR1 GTSNPN and CDR2 SVGIG (reference sequence). The V and J ends lost 3 bases and 7 bases respectively, with 11 bases between them. The CDR3 is 12 residues long. As DNA, the CDR3 is TGTGCCTGGAGCCTCCCCCCGAATACGCAGTATTTT. Its protein product is CAWSLPPNTQYF.

The chain links TRBV5-1 to TRBJ1-3; D gene ambiguous. The CDR3 sequence is 15 residues long. Germline V gives CDR1 SGHRS, CDR2 YFSETQ. Trimming cost V 0 bases and J 4 bases, with 11 bases left between them. CDR3 in amino acids: CASSLVEGPGNTIYF. CDR3 in DNA: TGCGCCAGCAGCTTGGTCGAGGGTCCGGGAAACACCATATATTTT. Using reference TRBV5-1 and TRBJ1-3 for the parts outside the CDR3, the full variable domain is KAGVTQTPRYLIKTRGQQVTLSCSPISGHRSVSWYQQTPGQGLQFLFEYFSETQRNKGNFPGRFSGRQFSNSRSEMNVSTLELGDSALYLCASSLVEGPGNTIYFGEGSWLTVV.

Here the CDR3 DNA reads TGTGCCACCAGCAGAGTCAACGACAGGTCAACCTACGAGCAGTACTTC. Translating gives CATSRVNDRSTYEQYF. The gene calls are TRBV15 and TRBJ2-7; possibly TRBD1 for D (6 bases). V was pared by 1 base and J by 2 bases, with 15 bases between. Germline CDR1 and CDR2: LNHNV and YYDKDF (reference sequence). The CDR3 totals 16 residues.

The V gene is TRBV4-1, the J gene TRBJ2-1; 7 bases are a match to TRBD2. The CDR3 totals 19 residues. The V and J ends lost 3 bases and 9 bases, in that order; junction bases with no gene match: 23. Germline assignment: CDR1 MGHRA and CDR2 YSYEKL. For the CDR3, the DNA is TGCGCCAGCAGCCACCGCCCCGGCAGGGCCTCGGAAACTAGCGTTGAGCAGTTCTTC. It yields the protein CASSHRPGRASETSVEQFF.

J is TRBJ2-1 and V is TRBV25-1; 16 positions agree with TRBD2. The CDR3 loop spans 18 amino acids. The V and J ends lost 4 bases and 0 bases, in that order; junction bases with no gene match: 3. CDR1 is MGHDK and CDR2 is SYGVNS in the germline V gene. The CDR3 sequence: CASSGGLAGGSSYNEQFF. DNA of the CDR3: TGTGCCAGCAGTGGGGGACTAGCGGGAGGGAGCTCCTACAATGAGCAGTTCTTC.

V gene TRBV19 combines with J gene TRBJ1-1; D gene ambiguous. Germline V gene data show CDR1 as LNHDA and CDR2 as SQIVND (reference sequence). The CDR3 length is 15 residues. With 5 bases removed from V and 1 base from J, the gap between germline ends came to 14 bases. For the CDR3, the DNA is TGTGCCAGTAGTTTGTTTCGGGAGGGGAACACTGAAGCTTTCTTT. Its translation: CASSLFREGNTEAFF.